Shown below are 31 T cell receptor beta chains from a single sample sequenced in a study of OX40 agonist ivuxolimab in advanced cancers. Receptor libraries were prepared by the immunoSEQ multiplex PCR assay. As stored in TCRdb, this immuneACCESS dataset retains in-frame rearrangements with V and J assigned. A fraction of the clones does not appear; measured against another copy, unresolved V genes explain less than half of the discrepancy, and the remainder lacks a known reason. In all, the sample holds about 60,000 clones, and approximately 86% of those were seen once. The ten largest clones add up to around 0.99% of the sample. The sample was CD4+ or CD8+ T cells sorted from blood, taken in a trial of the OX40 agonist ivuxolimab. These receptors came from an adult with an advanced solid tumor such as melanoma, head and neck, liver or kidney cancer.

This chain connects TRBV19 to TRBJ2-7; D is unresolved. Between the trimmed V and J ends, which lost 3 bases and 4 bases, there was a span of 7 bases. The CDR3 is made up of 12 amino acids. Germline CDR1 LNHDA, CDR2 SQIVND (reference sequence). The CDR3 spells CASSIAGYEQYF. CDR3 DNA sequence: TGTGCCAGTAGTATCGCTGGATACGAGCAGTACTTC.

This chain uses TRBV28 with TRBJ2-4; a possible D gene is TRBD1 (6 bases). Germline V gives CDR1 MDHEN, CDR2 SYDVKM. V was trimmed by 11 bases and J by 6 bases, leaving 17 bases between them. The CDR3 is 13 amino acids. The CDR3 loop is CASVDSLRNIQYF. Here the CDR3 DNA reads TGTGCCTCCGTGGACAGCCTGCGAAACATTCAGTACTTC. Supplemented by reference TRBV28 and TRBJ2-4, the full variable domain reads DVKVTQSSRYLVKRTGEKVFLECVQDMDHENMFWYRQDPGLGLRLIYFSYDVKMKEKGDIPEGYSVSREKKERFSLILESASTNQTSMYLCASVDSLRNIQYFGAGTRLSVL.

V usage is TRBV2 and J usage is TRBJ2-7, with 8 bases identical to TRBD1. The germline V gene encodes CDR1 SNHLY and CDR2 FYNNEI. Trimming at V came to 10 bases and at J to 6 bases, leaving 14 bases not matched to a gene. The CDR3 loop spans 14 amino acids. This CDR3 is CATGQEARDFEQYF. CDR3 DNA: TGTGCCACGGGACAGGAGGCCAGGGATTTCGAGCAGTACTTC.

There are a few counts of this clone. The chain links TRBV30 to TRBJ1-1, with 7 bases identical to TRBD1. Germline V gives CDR1 GTSNPN, CDR2 SVGIG (reference sequence). CDR3 length: 13 residues. Unmatched junction bases numbered 5, after V lost 3 bases and J lost 4 bases. This chain's CDR3 is CAWSRGSSTEAFF. The CDR3 region has the DNA TGTGCCTGGAGCAGGGGGTCGAGCACTGAAGCTTTCTTT.

The chain has TRBV6-6 and TRBJ2-1; the D gene is possibly TRBD2 (5 bases). Trimming cost V 2 bases and J 9 bases, with 17 bases left between them. Germline V gives CDR1 MNHNY, CDR2 SVGAGI (reference sequence). This CDR3 comprises 15 residues. CDR3 sequence: CASSYPGIGNSEQFF. CDR3 bases: TGTGCCAGCAGTTACCCAGGTATCGGGAACAGTGAGCAGTTCTTC.

The chain uses TRBV11-3 and TRBJ2-5; D remains unclear. The CDR3 extends over 13 amino acids. Trimming shortened V by 0 bases and J by 4 bases, and 6 bases separated the two germline ends. Germline-derived CDR1 and CDR2 are SGHNT and YENEEA. CDR3 sequence: CASSLDGLETQYF. DNA for the CDR3: TGTGCCAGCAGCTTAGACGGGTTAGAGACCCAGTACTTC. Full variable domain (remainder filled in from reference TRBV11-3 and TRBJ2-5): EAGVVQSPRYKIIEKKQPVAFWCNPISGHNTLYWYLQNLGQGPELLIRYENEEAVDDSQLPKDRFSAERLKGVDSTLKIQPAELGDSAVYLCASSLDGLETQYFGPGTRLLVL.

CDR3 nucleotides: TGTGCCAGCAGTGTCGGGACAGGGACTAACTATGGCTACACCTTC. This sequence encodes CASSVGTGTNYGYTF. The chain couples TRBV2 to TRBJ1-2; 9 positions agree with TRBD1. There are 15 residues in the CDR3. Germline CDR1 SNHLY, CDR2 FYNNEI. The V segment lost 4 bases and the J segment 0 bases; nucleotides outside the gene matches: 3.

The chain recombines TRBV19 with TRBJ1-1; D ambiguous. CDR3 length: 11 residues. Germline V gene data show CDR1 as LNHDA and CDR2 as SQIVND (reference sequence). Trimming took 6 bases from V and 2 from J, leaving 4 bases between them. The CDR3 loop is CASRDNTEAFF. The CDR3 DNA follows: TGTGCCAGTAGAGATAACACTGAAGCTTTCTTT.

This clone has only a few counts. This rearrangement joins TRBV28 to TRBJ1-1; 10 bases are shared with TRBD1. V lost 5 bases, J lost 11 bases, and 11 bases stayed unmatched. CDR3 length: 14 residues. The V gene's germline CDR1 is MDHEN and CDR2 SYDVKM. Here the CDR3 reads CASSGPGQGISAFF. CDR3 nucleotides: TGTGCCAGCAGTGGACCGGGACAGGGGATTTCGGCTTTCTTT.

The V and J genes are TRBV2 and TRBJ2-6, with TRBD1 matching 9 bases. Germline values: CDR1 SNHLY, CDR2 FYNNEI. J was trimmed by 2 bases and V by 7 bases; bases with no gene match: 9. This CDR3 comprises 17 residues. The CDR3 protein is CASTRDRVGTGANVLTF. CDR3 coding DNA: TGTGCCAGCACCCGGGACAGGGTAGGAACTGGGGCCAACGTCCTGACTTTC.

The sample holds a few counts of this clone. V and J are TRBV5-1 and TRBJ2-5, with 7 bases fitting TRBD1. Germline CDR1 is SGHRS and CDR2 is YFSETQ. After removal of 3 bases from V and 1 base from J, the junction contained 6 bases not matched to a gene. The CDR3 consists of 15 residues. CDR3 coding DNA: TGCGCCAGCAGCTATACTAACAGGGGCCAAGAGACCCAGTACTTC. Its translation is CASSYTNRGQETQYF.

V usage is TRBV6-5 and J usage is TRBJ2-2; 11 positions agree with TRBD2. This CDR3 has 13 amino acids. The V segment lost 7 bases and the J segment 7 bases; nucleotides outside the gene matches: 2. Germline V gives CDR1 MNHEY, CDR2 SVGAGI. This CDR3 reads CASTSGRFGELFF. Here the CDR3 DNA reads TGTGCCAGCACTAGCGGGAGGTTCGGGGAGCTGTTTTTT.

The CDR3, as DNA: TGCGCCAGCAGCTTGGGGCTAGCGGGAGTAAGGGCCTACAATGAGCAGTTCTTC. Translating it yields CASSLGLAGVRAYNEQFF. The gene calls are TRBV5-1 and TRBJ2-1, with 10 bases fitting TRBD2. The CDR3 is 18 residues long. J lost 2 bases, V lost 0 bases, and 8 bases had no gene match. Germline V gene sequence: CDR1 SGHRS, CDR2 YFSETQ.

V gene TRBV4-1 combines with J gene TRBJ1-3; D gene ambiguous. Trimming pared 5 bases from V and 4 bases from J, leaving 3 bases between. There are 11 residues in the CDR3. The germline V gene encodes CDR1 MGHRA and CDR2 YSYEKL. In nucleotides, the CDR3 is TGCGCCAGCAGCGGGGGAAACACCATATATTTT. This codes for CASSGGNTIYF.

This sequence joins TRBV6-1 and TRBJ2-7, with D perhaps TRBD1 or TRBD2 (6 bases each). CDR1 MNHNS and CDR2 SASEGT come from the germline V gene. CDR3 length: 13 residues. The V and J ends lost 4 bases and 4 bases respectively, with 11 bases between them. The CDR3 here is CASSAGGGYEQYF. The CDR3 nucleotides are TGTGCCAGCAGTGCCGGGGGCGGGTACGAGCAGTACTTC.

This clone appeared a single time. The chain recombines TRBV7-2 with TRBJ1-4; D ambiguous. V was clipped by 5 bases and J by 8 bases, with 24 bases between them. The CDR3 is 17 residues long. Germline-derived CDR1 and CDR2 are SGHTA and FQGNSA. The CDR3 is CASSPSPGLAAKEKLFF. CDR3 coding DNA: TGTGCCAGCAGCCCCTCCCCCGGACTAGCGGCCAAGGAAAAACTGTTTTTT.

This CDR3 reads CSVAGTLKRETQYF. The CDR3 DNA sequence: TGCAGCGTGGCCGGGACACTTAAGAGGGAGACCCAGTACTTC. The J gene is TRBJ2-5, the V gene TRBV29-1; maybe TRBD1 (6 bases). The CDR3 has 14 amino acids. Germline CDR1 SQVTM, CDR2 ANQGSEA. Trimming took 6 bases from V and 5 from J, leaving 19 bases between them.

This chain links TRBV19 with TRBJ2-1; no reliable D call. Trimming removed 7 bases from V and 0 bases from J, with 10 bases in between. This CDR3 is 14 amino acids long. Germline lookup yields CDR1 LNHDA and CDR2 SQIVND (reference sequence). CDR3 protein: CASKERYSYNEQFF. CDR3 bases: TGTGCCAGTAAGGAGCGATACTCCTACAATGAGCAGTTCTTC.

The rearrangement links TRBV7-3 to TRBJ2-3; D gene ambiguous. The CDR3 sequence is 12 residues long. V lost 3 bases and J lost 1, with 2 bases in between. Germline V gene sequence: CDR1 SGHTA, CDR2 FQGTGA. CDR3 in amino acids: CASSFGTDTQYF. CDR3 DNA: TGTGCCAGCAGCTTCGGCACAGATACGCAGTATTTT. The complete variable domain, with remaining parts taken from reference TRBV7-3 and TRBJ2-3, reads GAGVSQTPSNKVTEKGKYVELRCDPISGHTALYWYRQSLGQGPEFLIYFQGTGAADDSGLPNDRFFAVRPEGSVSTLKIQRTERGDSAVYLCASSFGTDTQYFGPGTRLTVL.

The J gene is TRBJ1-2, the V gene TRBV9; D not resolved. V was pared by 3 bases and J by 2 bases, with 5 bases between. CDR1 and CDR2 from the germline V gene are SGDLS and YYNGEE. The CDR3 loop spans 12 amino acids. CDR3 coding DNA: TGTGCCAGCAGCGCCGGGAACTATGGCTACACCTTC. This sequence encodes CASSAGNYGYTF.

This sequence joins TRBV5-8 and TRBJ2-1; 10 nucleotides line up with TRBD2. Germline lookup yields CDR1 SGHTS and CDR2 YDEGEE. The CDR3 spans 15 residues. Trimming cost V 4 bases and J 0 bases; bases outside gene matches: 1. CDR3 DNA: TGTGCCAGCAGCCGGACTAGCGGCTCCTACAATGAGCAGTTCTTC. Translation: CASSRTSGSYNEQFF.

The J gene is TRBJ1-5, the V gene TRBV5-6, with TRBD1 as a possible D gene (6 bases). The ends were cut back, 0 bases at V and 6 bases at J, with 16 bases in the middle. The CDR3 sequence is 16 residues long. CDR1 SGHDT and CDR2 YYEEEE come from the germline V gene. CDR3 bases: TGTGCCAGCAGCTTGGAGGGAACAGGGATCAGTCAGCCCCAGCATTTT. Translating gives CASSLEGTGISQPQHF.

The chain has TRBV29-1 and TRBJ2-1; D is unclear. Deletions cut 3 bases from V and 7 bases from J, with 16 bases between. Germline V gene data show CDR1 as SQVTM and CDR2 as ANQGSEA. The CDR3 runs to 14 residues. The CDR3 protein is CSVELAVVGNEQFF. CDR3 nucleotide sequence: TGCAGCGTTGAGCTTGCAGTCGTAGGGAATGAGCAGTTCTTC.

This chain joins TRBV7-2 and TRBJ1-5; D perhaps matches TRBD1 (6 bases). The germline V gene encodes CDR1 SGHTA and CDR2 FQGNSA. Trimming cost V 5 bases and J 7 bases, with 12 bases left between them. This CDR3 is built from 13 residues. The CDR3 spells CASSRQVRQPQHF. As DNA, the CDR3 is TGTGCCAGCAGCCGACAGGTACGGCAGCCCCAGCATTTT.

Concerning this clone: The junction differs from germline at one of its ends, possibly a read error. The rearrangement joins TRBV7-7 to TRBJ2-3, with D possibly matching TRBD1 (5 bases). Germline values: CDR1 SSHAT, CDR2 FNYEAQ (reference sequence). The length of the CDR3 is 17 residues. This CDR3 is CASSLGVGGTSTDTQYF. The DNA of the CDR3 is TGTGCTAGCAGCTTAGGGGTAGGCGGAACTAGCACAGATACGCAGTATTTT.

This chain connects TRBV9 to TRBJ1-1; 8 nucleotides agree with TRBD1. Looked up from germline, CDR1 is SGDLS and CDR2 is YYNGEE. V lost 3 bases and J lost 1; bases outside the gene matches: 5. The CDR3 has 15 amino acids. The DNA of the CDR3 is TGTGCCAGCAGCGGACTCACAGGGGGGAACACTGAAGCTTTCTTT. The encoded protein is CASSGLTGGNTEAFF.

The chain joins TRBV28 to TRBJ2-5, with 8 positions matching TRBD2. The CDR3 contains 15 residues. V gave up 8 bases and J gave up 7 bases; unmatched junction bases: 15. Germline values: CDR1 MDHEN, CDR2 SYDVKM. The CDR3 bases are TGTGCCAGCCCTCCCCGGACTAGCACACAGGGGACCCAGTACTTC. Amino acids: CASPPRTSTQGTQYF.

In its sample, this clone was seen once. The chain combines TRBV10-3 with TRBJ1-5, with D uncertain. Trimming removed 3 bases from V and 1 base from J, with 4 bases in between. Germline loops: CDR1 ENHRY, CDR2 SYGVKD. This CDR3 comprises 13 residues. The CDR3 is CAISERSNQPQHF. The CDR3 bases are TGTGCCATCAGTGAACGAAGCAATCAGCCCCAGCATTTT.

By frequency in the sample, this clone is medium-sized. The rearrangement links TRBV19 to TRBJ2-3, with 8 bases that match TRBD1. The CDR3 is 15 amino acids. V trimming: 6 bases; J trimming: 1 base; junction bases outside the gene matches: 6. Germline-derived CDR1 and CDR2 are LNHDA and SQIVND (reference sequence). CDR3 nucleotide sequence: TGTGCCAGTAGCCAGGGGGCGCCGGGCACAGATACGCAGTATTTT. Amino acid sequence: CASSQGAPGTDTQYF.

This chain joins TRBV28 and TRBJ1-2, with TRBD1 identical over 12 bases. Germline-derived CDR1 and CDR2 are MDHEN and SYDVKM. V dropped 7 bases and J dropped 8; count of bases not matched to a gene: 11. This CDR3 has 15 residues. The CDR3 nucleotides read TGTGCCAGCACGTATCCGGGACAGGGGGCTCGGGGCTACACCTTC. It codes for CASTYPGQGARGYTF.

This chain connects TRBV28 to TRBJ1-4; D is uncertain. The germline V gene has CDR1 MDHEN and CDR2 SYDVKM. The CDR3 contains 10 residues. V was cut by 10 bases and J by 6 bases, with 6 bases left in between. The CDR3 spells CATSDEKLFF. CDR3 bases: TGTGCCACCTCTGATGAAAAACTGTTTTTT. Complete variable domain (other parts from reference TRBV28 and TRBJ1-4): DVKVTQSSRYLVKRTGEKVFLECVQDMDHENMFWYRQDPGLGLRLIYFSYDVKMKEKGDIPEGYSVSREKKERFSLILESASTNQTSMYLCATSDEKLFFGSGTQLSVL.